Below are 4 T cell receptor beta chains sequenced from a single sample in a study of CD8 T cells in Susac syndrome. With random hexamers, reverse transcription was performed on about 0.45 to 1 ug of RNA. TCRdb re-analysed the immunoSEQ multiplex PCR reads in MiXCR, keeping a single row per CDR3 protein. The table includes roughly 250,000 distinct CDR3 sequences, about 96% detected once. The specimen was CD4+ T cells from PBMCs. The source of these receptors is a human donor with Susac syndrome.

V usage is TRBV10-3 and J usage is TRBJ2-7; D may be TRBD2 (5 bases). Trimming took off 5 bases at V and 1 base at J, with 15 bases between the two ends. This CDR3 is built from 15 residues. Germline assignment: CDR1 ENHRY and CDR2 SYGVKD. CDR3: CAISSRGTSSYEQYF. In DNA form, the CDR3 reads TGTGCCATCAGTTCTCGGGGTACAAGTTCCTACGAGCAGTACTTC.

The gene calls are TRBV5-4 and TRBJ2-5, with D unresolved. Trimming shortened V by 3 bases and J by 1 base, and 16 bases separated the two germline ends. The CDR3 runs to 16 residues. Germline lookup yields CDR1 SGHNT and CDR2 YYREEE (reference sequence). CDR3 bases: TGTGCCAGCAGCTGGAACACCAACCCGGCCCAAGAGACCCAGTACTTC. It specifies CASSWNTNPAQETQYF.

There are a few counts of this clonotype. The chain uses TRBV29-1 and TRBJ2-3; D is ambiguous. The CDR3 extends over 11 amino acids. CDR1 SQVTM and CDR2 ANQGSEA come from the germline V gene. Trimming cost V 5 bases and J 3 bases, with 6 bases left between them. The DNA for the CDR3 is TGCAGCGTTCGATGGACAGATACGCAGTATTTT. Translated: CSVRWTDTQYF.

This clonotype was observed a single time. V usage is TRBV5-1 and J usage is TRBJ2-1; 8 nucleotides match TRBD2. CDR1 SGHRS and CDR2 YFSETQ come from the germline V gene. With 4 bases clipped from V and 7 bases from J, the junction kept 13 bases outside the gene matches. The CDR3 extends over 16 amino acids. As DNA, the CDR3 is TGCGCCAGCAGCCCGTTACTAGCGGCGACGGGTAATGAGCAGTTCTTC. It specifies CASSPLLAATGNEQFF.